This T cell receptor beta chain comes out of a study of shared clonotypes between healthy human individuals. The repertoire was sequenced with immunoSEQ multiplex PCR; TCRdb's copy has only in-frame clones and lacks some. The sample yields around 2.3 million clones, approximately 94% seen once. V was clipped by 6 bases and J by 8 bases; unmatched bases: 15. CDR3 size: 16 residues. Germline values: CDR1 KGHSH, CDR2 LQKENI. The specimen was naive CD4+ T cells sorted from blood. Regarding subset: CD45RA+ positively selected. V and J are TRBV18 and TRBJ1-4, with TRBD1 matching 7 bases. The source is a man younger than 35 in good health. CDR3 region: CASSPGQPRAGEKLFF. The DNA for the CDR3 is TGTGCCAGCTCCCCGGGACAGCCACGAGCAGGCGAAAAACTGTTTTTT.